This T cell receptor (beta chain) was identified during a study of T cells generated in artificial thymic organoids (TCRdb year 2017). In terms of the full investigation: The study compared TCR alpha and beta CDR3 repertoires of CD8 single positive T cells derived from in vitro artificial thymic organoids with the repertoires of thymic and peripheral blood naive CD8 T cells. Displayed repertoire sequencing data were described as representative of three independent experiments.

TCRalpha and TCRbeta libraries were amplified separately by semi-nested PCR with Advantage 2 and reverse primers in the TRAC or TRBC constant regions. The amount of total RNA going into first-strand cDNA synthesis ranged between roughly 3 and 500 ng. TCR cDNA libraries were generated by 5'-RACE using the SMARTer PCR cDNA Synthesis kit, with a poly-dT primer for first-strand synthesis. Semi-nested constant-region reverse primers carried 5-nucleotide sample-specific barcodes, and products were cleaned with the Zymo DNA Clean and Concentrator-5 kit. Up to ten barcoded samples were pooled, ligated to Illumina adaptors and sequenced as 2 x 150 bp paired-end reads on an Illumina MiSeq. The authors processed their data as follows. After demultiplexing, reads were aligned with BLAT to a custom library containing all human TRAV, TRAJ, TRBV, TRBD and TRBJ combinations from IMGT. The best BLAT hits were picked using pslCDnaFilter (-maxAligns=1, -ignoreIntrons), and custom Perl scripts were used to calculate clonotype frequencies. Using fastp at Q25 and MiXCR, TCRdb reprocessed the public reads and kept productive beta chains. Each CDR3 protein appears once, grouped with its most common genes and DNA. These V and J calls rely on TCRdb rather than the paper's analysis. A total of 5,400 or so distinct CDR3 sequences appear in this sample, under 30% of them only once. Under 3.5% of the sample is in the top ten clones.

The germline V gene provides CDR1 SGHDT and CDR2 YYEEEE. There are 15 amino acids in the CDR3, from cysteine to phenylalanine inclusive. Of all the DNA, just the CDR3 is kept, 45 bases in frame from base 1. Trimming takes 2 bases from V and 1 base from J, and the germline ends sit 11 bases apart. Overall study outcomes, separate from this receptor: Organoid-derived T cells showed no skewing in Valpha or Vbeta usage, which argues against dominance of unconventional lineages or clonal expansions. The TCR clonotype diversity of organoid-derived CD8 single positive T cells was physiological and comparable to that of naive CD8 T cells from thymus and blood.

Artificial thymic organoids were built by aggregating human HSPCs with MS5 murine stromal cells transduced with human DLL1, cultured at an air-liquid interface. Organoids were seeded with FACS-purified CD34+CD3- hematopoietic stem and progenitor cells depleted of residual T cells. The organoids were grown in serum-free RB27 medium, which consisted of RPMI 1640 supplemented with B27, FLT3L, IL-7 and ascorbic acid. Prior to RNA extraction, CD3+TCRalphabeta+CD8 single positive T cells from organoids and thymus were isolated by FACS sorting. For each sample, the RNeasy Micro kit was used to purify total RNA from about 40,000 to 200,000 sorted cells, and RNA quality was checked on an Agilent RNA 6000 Nano chip. This clonotype is medium-sized (0.01 to 0.1%) in its sample. The antigen it recognizes is unknown. Base-call qualities are not available, and no considerably larger clone is one nucleotide away.

The material sequenced was naive CD8+ T cells grown in artificial thymic organoids from cord blood stem and progenitor cells. The intended sense of this specimen's cell subset or site label: CD3+TCRalphabeta+CD8SP T cells; for blood, CD45RO-CCR7+ naive CD8+ T cells. The chain is made from TRBV5-6 and TRBJ2-3, with no confidently assigned D gene. This receptor was taken from a human donor who gave cord blood stem cells for thymic organoid culture, a cardiac surgery patient who gave postnatal thymus, or a blood donor (not recorded which). The nucleotide sequence reads as follows: TGTGCCAGCAGCTTCCCCGGGTATGGCACAGATACGCAGTATTTT. Its protein reads: CASSFPGYGTDTQYF.